This entry describes one T cell receptor beta chain. Its antigen is not known. Germline V gene lookup returns CDR1 MGHRA and CDR2 YSYEKL. The CDR3 runs 16 residues. V lost 1 base to trimming and J lost 6 bases, with 15 bases between them. These data come from a study of identifying expanded T cells in peripheral blood. Study-wide results and limits: Differentially abundant clones: roughly 1.2 between replicates, roughly 16 at around 14 days, less than 20 at four.

The data were produced by immunoSEQ multiplex PCR, yet TCRdb's version contains in-frame clones alone and is incomplete. The repertoire holds around 99,000 clones, with about 88% as singletons. No infections or other immune events were documented during collection. The sample taken for sequencing was blood. The sequence was obtained from a person between 18 and 70 years old in good health. This chain uses TRBV4-1 with TRBJ2-2, with unresolved D. The CDR3 spells CASSQGERVIAGELFF. The CDR3 DNA is TGCGCCAGCAGCCAAGGGGAAAGGGTCATTGCCGGGGAGCTGTTTTTT.